These 27 T cell receptor beta chains were all obtained from the same sample, sequenced in a study of CD8+ T cells in alopecia areata. Reverse transcription of extracted RNA yielded cDNA, which provided the sequencing template. Produced via immunoSEQ multiplex PCR; TCRdb's table is partial and in-frame only. The sample includes about 120,000 clones, 58% of them seen just once. Treatment described: oral pan-JAK inhibitor, 5-10 mg twice daily. The specimen comprised CD8+ T cells sorted from blood, sampled at week 4, from a patient treated with tofacitinib. These receptors were collected from a human donor with alopecia areata.

The genes are TRBV4-1 and TRBJ2-5, with TRBD2 matching 9 bases. CDR1 MGHRA and CDR2 YSYEKL come from the germline V gene. CDR3 length equals 16 residues. V gave up 3 bases and J gave up 2 bases; unmatched junction bases: 7. The CDR3: CASSHPPGLAQETQYF. CDR3 nucleotide sequence: TGCGCCAGCAGCCACCCCCCGGGACTAGCACAAGAGACCCAGTACTTC.

This clone was recorded a few times. V gene TRBV30 combines with J gene TRBJ1-2; D uncertain. V dropped 0 bases and J dropped 1 base, with 15 bases sitting between them. The CDR3 is made up of 16 amino acids. Germline CDR1 reads GTSNPN; CDR2 reads SVGIG (reference sequence). The CDR3 spells CAWSVLHLQSNYGYTF. In DNA, the CDR3 is TGTGCCTGGAGTGTGCTTCACCTCCAAAGTAACTATGGCTACACCTTC.

The table lists this clone with a few counts. The rearrangement joins TRBV29-1 to TRBJ2-7; 7 bases line up with TRBD2. Germline V lookup: CDR1 SQVTM, CDR2 ANQGSEA. V gave up 6 bases and J gave up 4 bases; unmatched junction bases: 12. This CDR3 is 14 amino acids long. The CDR3 here is CSVLGGSGTYEQYF. The DNA of the CDR3 is TGCAGCGTCCTGGGGGGGAGCGGGACTTACGAGCAGTACTTC.

V usage is TRBV23-1 and J usage is TRBJ1-1; the D is unclear. TRBV23-1 is an open reading frame whose function is uncertain. The CDR3 sequence is 14 residues long. Trimming left V 4 bases short and J 1 base short, with 10 bases between. Written as DNA, the CDR3 is TGCGCCAGCAGTCCCCGCCCTCGGAACACTGAAGCTTTCTTT. Amino acids: CASSPRPRNTEAFF.

This clone occurred a few times. The rearrangement links TRBV29-1 to TRBJ2-5; TRBD2 aligns across 11 bases. This CDR3 has 15 amino acids. V was pared by 2 bases and J by 5 bases, with 7 bases of the junction left unmatched. Germline CDR1 reads SQVTM; CDR2 reads ANQGSEA. For the CDR3, the DNA is TGCAGCGTTGAACCCAGACTAGCGGGGTATGAGACCCAGTACTTC. As protein: CSVEPRLAGYETQYF.

This clone was seen a handful of times. The genes are TRBV13 and TRBJ1-2; 9 nucleotides agree with TRBD1. The germline V gene encodes CDR1 PRHDT and CDR2 FYEKMQ (reference sequence). Unmatched junction bases numbered 4, after V lost 3 bases and J lost 5 bases. This CDR3 contains 14 residues. This CDR3 reads CASSFTGGLYGYTF. The CDR3 DNA follows: TGTGCCAGCAGCTTCACAGGGGGCCTGTATGGCTACACCTTC.

This clone is a singleton in its sample. This rearrangement joins TRBV27 to TRBJ2-7; TRBD1 is a possible D gene (6 bases). In germline, CDR1 is MNHEY, CDR2 SMNVEV (reference sequence). The V end lost 7 bases, the J end lost 1 base, and 14 bases lay between the germline ends. CDR3 length equals 14 residues. The CDR3 protein is CASTNRDSSYEQYF. The CDR3 coding sequence is TGTGCCAGCACCAACAGGGATTCTTCCTACGAGCAGTACTTC.

The chain has TRBV7-9 and TRBJ2-1; TRBD2 aligns across 8 bases. The CDR3 totals 14 residues. Germline CDR1 reads SEHNR; CDR2 reads FQNEAQ (reference sequence). After removal of 8 bases from V and 3 bases from J, the junction contained 6 bases not matched to a gene. Here the CDR3 DNA reads TGTGCCAGCCGCTCAAGCGGGGGCTACAATGAGCAGTTCTTC. This gives the protein CASRSSGGYNEQFF.

This clone has only a few counts. This rearrangement joins TRBV27 to TRBJ1-1; TRBD1 matches at 8 bases. Germline CDR1 is MNHEY and CDR2 is SMNVEV (reference sequence). Trimming cost V 5 bases and J 7 bases; bases outside gene matches: 6. This CDR3 is 13 amino acids long. The DNA for the CDR3 is TGTGCCAGCAGTCTAGGACAGGGTATTGAAGCTTTCTTT. Translation gives CASSLGQGIEAFF.

In its sample, this clone was seen a few times. This sequence joins TRBV6-1 and TRBJ2-1; D is perhaps TRBD1 or TRBD2 (5 bases each). The CDR3 covers 15 residues. V shed 4 bases and J shed 5 bases, with 15 bases lying between them. In germline, CDR1 is MNHNS, CDR2 SASEGT. CDR3 protein: CASSGQVEGNNEQFF. The CDR3 DNA sequence: TGTGCCAGCAGTGGCCAGGTAGAGGGGAACAATGAGCAGTTCTTC.

The rearrangement uses TRBV27 and TRBJ2-2; D gene unclear. The CDR3 is 13 residues long. From germline, CDR1 is MNHEY and CDR2 SMNVEV (reference sequence). The V gene lost 1 base and the J gene lost 5 bases, with 5 bases spanning the gap. CDR3 nucleotides: TGTGCCAGCAGTTTATTCCGAACCGGGGAGCTGTTTTTT. Encoded protein: CASSLFRTGELFF.

This clone has only one observation. The chain links TRBV29-1 to TRBJ2-1; possible D gene TRBD1, 5 bases. V was pared by 4 bases and J by 3 bases, with 10 bases between. The CDR3 covers 13 residues. Germline assignment: CDR1 SQVTM and CDR2 ANQGSEA. Here the CDR3 reads CSVADTYYNEQFF. The CDR3 nucleotides read TGCAGCGTTGCGGACACCTACTACAATGAGCAGTTCTTC.

The gene calls are TRBV6-4 and TRBJ1-2, with 7 nucleotides matching TRBD1. V shed 2 bases and J 2 bases; nucleotides not matched to a gene: 8. CDR1 MRHNA and CDR2 SNTAGT come from the germline V gene. The CDR3 loop spans 16 amino acids. The CDR3 nucleotides read TGTGCCAGCAGTGACAGGGGGCCCCCCCTCAACTATGGCTACACCTTC. This codes for CASSDRGPPLNYGYTF.

The genes are TRBV6-1 and TRBJ2-7; TRBD1 is a possible D gene (6 bases). The CDR3 totals 14 residues. Germline lookup yields CDR1 MNHNS and CDR2 SASEGT. The V end was cut by 4 bases, the J end by 3 bases, with 13 bases between. The CDR3 spells CASSAPAGVYEQYF. The CDR3 DNA reads as TGTGCCAGCAGTGCCCCGGCAGGGGTCTACGAGCAGTACTTC.

The V gene is TRBV30, the J gene TRBJ1-2; 10 nucleotides align to TRBD1. Germline V gene lookup returns CDR1 GTSNPN and CDR2 SVGIG (reference sequence). The ends lost 3 bases at V and 6 bases at J; junction bases unmatched: 7. This CDR3 spans 14 amino acids. The DNA of the CDR3 is TGTGCCTGGAGCCTGTGGGACAGGGGACATGGCTACACCTTC. Encoded protein: CAWSLWDRGHGYTF.

V is TRBV9 and J is TRBJ1-2; possibly TRBD1 for D (5 bases). This CDR3 has 13 amino acids. Germline lookup yields CDR1 SGDLS and CDR2 YYNGEE. Trimming pared 2 bases from V and 8 bases from J, leaving 13 bases between. The CDR3 DNA sequence: TGTGCCAGCAGCGTGGGGCAGGCCCTGGGCTACACCTTC. Translated: CASSVGQALGYTF.

The V and J genes are TRBV7-9 and TRBJ1-5; no definite D call. Germline CDR1 SEHNR, CDR2 FQNEAQ (reference sequence). The CDR3 covers 12 residues. Trimming pared 8 bases from V and 0 bases from J, leaving 5 bases between. DNA of the CDR3: TGTGCCAGCCAAGATAGCAATCAGCCCCAGCATTTT. Translated: CASQDSNQPQHF.

Only a few counts were recorded for this clone. The chain combines TRBV11-2 with TRBJ2-7; TRBD1 matches at 10 bases. The CDR3 runs 16 residues. V shed 5 bases and J 6 bases; nucleotides not matched to a gene: 13. Germline CDR1 reads SGHAT; CDR2 reads FQNNGV. The CDR3 here is CASSGTGAAVDVEQYF. The CDR3 bases are TGTGCCAGCAGCGGGACAGGGGCCGCTGTGGATGTCGAGCAGTACTTC.

The chain has TRBV27 and TRBJ1-2, with D tentatively TRBD1 (5 bases). This CDR3 region has 15 residues. From germline, CDR1 is MNHEY and CDR2 SMNVEV (reference sequence). Deletions cut 3 bases from V and 5 bases from J, with 16 bases between. CDR3 nucleotides: TGTGCCAGCAGTTTCTCCGGGACCGGGAGTTATGGCTACACCTTC. Its translation: CASSFSGTGSYGYTF.

The chain employs TRBV20-1 and TRBJ1-1; D gene ambiguous. From germline, CDR1 is DFQATT and CDR2 SNEGSKA (reference sequence). Trimming stripped 0 bases from V and 4 bases from J, with 3 bases between. This CDR3 comprises 11 residues. This CDR3 reads CSAREVTEAFF. CDR3 sequence (DNA): TGCAGTGCTAGAGAGGTCACTGAAGCTTTCTTT.

The CDR3 region has the DNA TGTGCCAGCAGTGCACATTATGACAACTCCTACGAGCAGTACTTC. It translates to CASSAHYDNSYEQYF. J is TRBJ2-7 and V is TRBV6-1; D gene uncertain. This CDR3 is built from 15 residues. Trimming stripped 4 bases from V and 0 bases from J, with 13 bases between. Looked up from germline, CDR1 is MNHNS and CDR2 is SASEGT.

This clone showed up just a few times. The chain is built from TRBV23-1 and TRBJ2-7; the D is unclear. TRBV23-1 is an open reading frame whose function is uncertain. The CDR3 contains 17 residues. V shed 6 bases and J shed 4 bases, with 25 bases lying between them. As DNA, the CDR3 is TGCGCCAGCAGCCAAGAGTGTAGTACATACGAAGGGTACGAGCAGTACTTC. It codes for CASSQECSTYEGYEQYF.

J is TRBJ2-1 and V is TRBV7-9; TRBD1 matches 9 bases. Looked up from germline, CDR1 is SEHNR and CDR2 is FQNEAQ (reference sequence). The CDR3 is made up of 14 amino acids. The V gene end was trimmed by 4 bases and the J gene end by 6 bases; junction bases not matched to a gene: 4. This chain's CDR3 is CASSSRDRVNEQFF. The CDR3, as DNA: TGTGCCAGCAGCTCCCGGGACAGGGTCAATGAGCAGTTCTTC.

This clone was counted once. The rearrangement links TRBV30 to TRBJ2-3; D uncertain. The germline V gene encodes CDR1 GTSNPN and CDR2 SVGIG (reference sequence). V lost 4 bases, J lost 2 bases, and 13 bases lay in between. The CDR3 has 14 residues. As DNA, the CDR3 is TGTGCCTGGACTGCGGCCGCCAACACAGATACGCAGTATTTT. This sequence encodes CAWTAAANTDTQYF.

This clone was counted once. This chain links TRBV4-1 with TRBJ2-7; 7 nucleotides line up with TRBD2. The CDR3 spans 16 residues. Germline CDR1 reads MGHRA; CDR2 reads YSYEKL. The junction had 5 bases not matched to a gene; V was cut back by 0 bases and J by 0 bases. Here the CDR3 reads CASSQDSSGRSYEQYF. The DNA of the CDR3 is TGCGCCAGCAGCCAAGATTCTAGCGGCCGCTCCTACGAGCAGTACTTC.

This chain uses TRBV7-9 with TRBJ2-3; D is unclear. This CDR3 is 12 amino acids long. In germline, CDR1 is SEHNR, CDR2 FQNEAQ (reference sequence). V dropped 5 bases and J dropped 6 bases, with 9 bases sitting between them. The CDR3 bases are TGTGCCAGCAGCCCAGCCCTCGATACGCAGTATTTT. This translates into CASSPALDTQYF.

V and J are TRBV30 and TRBJ2-3; TRBD2 agrees at 8 bases. CDR3 size: 16 residues. In germline, CDR1 is GTSNPN, CDR2 SVGIG (reference sequence). V was clipped by 2 bases and J by 2 bases; unmatched bases: 9. For the CDR3, the DNA is TGTGCCTGGAGTTACGGGACTAGTGGGAACACAGATACGCAGTATTTT. It encodes CAWSYGTSGNTDTQYF.